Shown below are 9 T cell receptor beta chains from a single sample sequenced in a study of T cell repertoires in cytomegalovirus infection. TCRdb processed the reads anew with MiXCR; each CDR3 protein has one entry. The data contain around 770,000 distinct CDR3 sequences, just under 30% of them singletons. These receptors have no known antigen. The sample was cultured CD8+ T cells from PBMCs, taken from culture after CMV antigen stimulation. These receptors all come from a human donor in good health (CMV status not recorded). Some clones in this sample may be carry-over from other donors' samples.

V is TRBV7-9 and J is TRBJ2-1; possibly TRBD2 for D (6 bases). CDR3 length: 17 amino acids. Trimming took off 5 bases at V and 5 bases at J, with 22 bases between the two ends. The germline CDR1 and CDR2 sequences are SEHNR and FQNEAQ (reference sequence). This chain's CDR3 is CASSPGTHWPTNNEQFF. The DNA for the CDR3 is TGTGCCAGCAGCCCGGGGACTCACTGGCCAACCAACAATGAGCAGTTCTTC.

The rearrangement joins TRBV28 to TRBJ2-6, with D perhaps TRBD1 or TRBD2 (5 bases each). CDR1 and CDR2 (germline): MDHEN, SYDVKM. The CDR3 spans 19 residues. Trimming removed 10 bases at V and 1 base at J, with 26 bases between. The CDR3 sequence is CATWDARGVRISGANVLTF. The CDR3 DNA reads TGTGCCACTTGGGACGCAAGAGGAGTTCGAATATCTGGGGCCAACGTCCTGACTTTC.

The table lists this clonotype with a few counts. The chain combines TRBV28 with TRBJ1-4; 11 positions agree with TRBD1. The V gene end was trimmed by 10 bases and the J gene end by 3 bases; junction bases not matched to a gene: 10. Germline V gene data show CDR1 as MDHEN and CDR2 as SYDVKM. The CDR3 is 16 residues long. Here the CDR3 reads CATRRDRGWANEKLFF. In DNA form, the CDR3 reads TGTGCCACGCGACGGGACAGGGGGTGGGCTAATGAAAAACTGTTTTTT. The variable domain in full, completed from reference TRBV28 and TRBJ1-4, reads DVKVTQSSRYLVKRTGEKVFLECVQDMDHENMFWYRQDPGLGLRLIYFSYDVKMKEKGDIPEGYSVSREKKERFSLILESASTNQTSMYLCATRRDRGWANEKLFFGSGTQLSVL.

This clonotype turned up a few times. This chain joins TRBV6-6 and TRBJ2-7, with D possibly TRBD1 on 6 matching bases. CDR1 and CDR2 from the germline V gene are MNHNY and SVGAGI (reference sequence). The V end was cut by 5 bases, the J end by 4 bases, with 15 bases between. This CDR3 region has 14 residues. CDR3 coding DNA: TGTGCCAGCAGTCATGGGACATTGGGATACGAGCAGTACGTC. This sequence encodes CASSHGTLGYEQYV.

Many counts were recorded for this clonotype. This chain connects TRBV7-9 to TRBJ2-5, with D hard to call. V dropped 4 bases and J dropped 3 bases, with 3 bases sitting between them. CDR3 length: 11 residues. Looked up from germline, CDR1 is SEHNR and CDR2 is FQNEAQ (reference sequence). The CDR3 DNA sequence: TGTGCCAGCAGCTCGAAAGAGACCCAGTACTTC. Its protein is CASSSKETQYF. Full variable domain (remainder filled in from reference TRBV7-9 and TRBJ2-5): DTGVSQNPRHKITKRGQNVTFRCDPISEHNRLYWYRQTLGQGPEFLTYFQNEAQLEKSRLLSDRFSAERPKGSFSTLEIQRTEQGDSAMYLCASSSKETQYFGPGTRLLVL.

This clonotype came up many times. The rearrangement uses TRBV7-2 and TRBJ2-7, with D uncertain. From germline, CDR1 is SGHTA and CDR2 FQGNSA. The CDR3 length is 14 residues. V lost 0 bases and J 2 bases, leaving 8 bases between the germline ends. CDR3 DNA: TGTGCCAGCAGCTTAGCAAGTGGCGCCTACGAGCAGTACGTC. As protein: CASSLASGAYEQYV.

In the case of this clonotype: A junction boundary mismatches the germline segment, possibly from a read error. The CDR3 region has the DNA TGTGTCAGCAGTGAACGGATGAACCAAGAGACCCAGTACTTC. As protein: CVSSERMNQETQYF. J is TRBJ2-5 and V is TRBV6-1; D is undetermined. Germline CDR1 and CDR2: MNHNS and SASEGT. This CDR3 has 14 residues.

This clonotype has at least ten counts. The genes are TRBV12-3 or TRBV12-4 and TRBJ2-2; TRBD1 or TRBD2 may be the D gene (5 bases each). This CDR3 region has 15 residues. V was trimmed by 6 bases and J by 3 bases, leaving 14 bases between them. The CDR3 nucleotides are TGTGCCAGCAGCGTGGGACGGGCGTACACCGGGGAGCTGTTTTTT. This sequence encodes CASSVGRAYTGELFF.

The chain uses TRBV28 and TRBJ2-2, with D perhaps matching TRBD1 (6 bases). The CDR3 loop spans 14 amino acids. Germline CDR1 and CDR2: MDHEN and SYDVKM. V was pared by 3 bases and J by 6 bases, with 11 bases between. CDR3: CASSFTGIAGELFF. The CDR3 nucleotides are TGTGCCAGCAGTTTTACAGGGATCGCCGGGGAGCTGTTTTTT.